The source of this T cell receptor (beta chain) is a study of OX40 agonist ivuxolimab in advanced cancers. For the study at large: Prior therapy, whether anti-PD-1, anti-PD-L1 or anti-CTLA-4, was allowed, and 40% had some. Partial responses were achieved by three patients, of whom one had hepatocellular carcinoma and two had cutaneous melanoma.

Study-wide findings and caveats: More expanded clones were found, on average, in CD8+ than in CD4+ T cells. Among some nonresponders, normalized T-cell clonal expansion was also low.

V was pared by 5 bases and J by 4 bases, with 15 bases between. The CDR3 runs 15 residues. Germline loops: CDR1 SGHNT, CDR2 YENEEA. This table comes from immunoSEQ multiplex PCR, and its TCRdb copy is limited to in-frame clones, with some not included. Of tens of thousands of clones in the sample, roughly 88% were seen once. Comment on this clone: Its antigen is unknown.

The source of this sequence is an adult with an advanced solid tumor such as melanoma, head and neck, liver or kidney cancer. The chain joins TRBV11-3 to TRBJ2-1; D may match TRBD1 or TRBD2 (5 bases each). The input for sequencing was CD4+ or CD8+ T cells sorted from blood, taken in a trial of the OX40 agonist ivuxolimab. The CDR3 region is CASSITGNRYNEQFF. The CDR3 nucleotides read TGTGCCAGCAGCATAACGGGAAACAGGTACAATGAGCAGTTCTTC.